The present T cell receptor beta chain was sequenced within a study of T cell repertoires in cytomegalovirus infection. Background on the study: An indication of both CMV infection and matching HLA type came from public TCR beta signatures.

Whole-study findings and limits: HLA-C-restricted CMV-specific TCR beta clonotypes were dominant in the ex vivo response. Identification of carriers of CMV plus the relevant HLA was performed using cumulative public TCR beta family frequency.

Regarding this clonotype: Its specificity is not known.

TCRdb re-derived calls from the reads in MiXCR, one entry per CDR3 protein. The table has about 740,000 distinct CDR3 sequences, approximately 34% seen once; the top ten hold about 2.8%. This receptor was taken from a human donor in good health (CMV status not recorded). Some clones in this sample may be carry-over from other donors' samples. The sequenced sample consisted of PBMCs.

The CDR3 sequence is CASSESQGLKLFF. In DNA form, the CDR3 reads TGTGCCAGCAGTGAATCGCAGGGGTTAAAACTGTTTTTT. The rearrangement joins TRBV6-1 to TRBJ1-4; a weak D match, TRBD1 (6 bases). This CDR3 contains 13 residues. Germline CDR1 and CDR2: MNHNS and SASEGT. Between the trimmed V and J ends, which lost 2 bases and 10 bases, there was a span of 11 bases.